These 25 T cell receptor beta chains came from one sample sequenced in a study of early T cells in non-severe SARS-CoV-2 infection. TCRdb reanalysed the 5' RACE reads using MiXCR and keeps one entry per CDR3 protein. This table holds approximately 69,000 distinct CDR3 sequences, roughly a tenth found once. Sample: whole blood. These receptors were collected from an adult who was a healthcare worker with PCR-confirmed SARS-CoV-2 infection or an uninfected control (not recorded which).

The J gene is TRBJ2-7, the V gene TRBV11-2; 8 bases are a match to TRBD1. J lost 3 bases, V lost 5 bases, and 12 bases had no gene match. CDR3 length: 16 residues. Germline CDR1 and CDR2: SGHAT and FQNNGV. As DNA, the CDR3 is TGTGCCAGCAGCCAGCACCGGGATGACAGGGGCTACGAGCAGTACTTC. Translation gives CASSQHRDDRGYEQYF. The whole variable domain, remainder taken from reference TRBV11-2 and TRBJ2-7, is EAGVAQSPRYKIIEKRQSVAFWCNPISGHATLYWYQQILGQGPKLLIQFQNNGVVDDSQLPKDRFSAERLKGVDSTLKIQPAKLEDSAVYLCASSQHRDDRGYEQYFGPGTRLTVT.

This chain uses TRBV7-3 with TRBJ1-6; D remains unclear. The V and J ends lost 4 bases and 10 bases respectively, with 11 bases between them. The CDR3 loop spans 13 amino acids. Looked up from germline, CDR1 is SGHTA and CDR2 is FQGTGA. As DNA, the CDR3 is TGTGCCAGCAGCTCTCTGGTAGGATCACCCCTCCACTTT. It specifies CASSSLVGSPLHF.

The chain recombines TRBV11-2 with TRBJ2-7; 7 bases align to TRBD2. J lost 3 bases, V lost 5 bases, and 4 bases had no gene match. CDR3 length: 13 amino acids. Looked up from germline, CDR1 is SGHAT and CDR2 is FQNNGV. CDR3 in DNA: TGTGCCAGCAGCCCAGGGAGGGGCTACGAGCAGTACTTC. Translation gives CASSPGRGYEQYF. Together with reference TRBV11-2 and TRBJ2-7, the CDR3 gives the full variable domain: EAGVAQSPRYKIIEKRQSVAFWCNPISGHATLYWYQQILGQGPKLLIQFQNNGVVDDSQLPKDRFSAERLKGVDSTLKIQPAKLEDSAVYLCASSPGRGYEQYFGPGTRLTVT.

This clonotype was picked up a small number of times. V gene TRBV18 combines with J gene TRBJ2-3; D not certain. Per the germline V gene, CDR1 is KGHSH and CDR2 is LQKENI. V lost 3 bases and J 5 bases, leaving 18 bases between the germline ends. The CDR3 loop spans 16 amino acids. The CDR3: CASSPEQKTLRDTQYF. Here the CDR3 DNA reads TGTGCCAGCTCACCGGAGCAGAAAACATTACGAGATACGCAGTATTTT.

This clonotype showed up many times. This rearrangement joins TRBV5-5 to TRBJ2-7; TRBD1 might be the D (5 bases). Between the trimmed V and J ends, which lost 2 bases and 3 bases, there was a span of 15 bases. The CDR3 loop spans 15 amino acids. Germline CDR1 is SGHKS and CDR2 is YYEKEE (reference sequence). CDR3 DNA sequence: TGTGCCAGCAGCTTAGGCTTTCAGGGCGGCTACGAGCAGTACTTC. Residues: CASSLGFQGGYEQYF.

This clonotype came up many times. This rearrangement joins TRBV27 to TRBJ1-6, with 7 bases matching TRBD1. V lost 1 base and J lost 7; bases outside the gene matches: 1. From germline, CDR1 is MNHEY and CDR2 SMNVEV (reference sequence). The CDR3 totals 14 residues. CDR3 in DNA: TGTGCCAGCAGTTTATACAGGGGAAATTCACCCCTCCACTTT. Translating it yields CASSLYRGNSPLHF.

CDR3 nucleotide sequence: TGTGCCAGCAGTACTAGCGGCTACAATGAGCAGTTCTTC. Translating it yields CASSTSGYNEQFF. The chain combines TRBV2 with TRBJ2-1; 8 nucleotides match TRBD2. Germline V gene data show CDR1 as SNHLY and CDR2 as FYNNEI. The CDR3 length is 13 residues. V was clipped by 5 bases and J by 3 bases; unmatched bases: 0.

The chain carries TRBV29-1 and TRBJ1-1; D is undetermined. The germline V gene has CDR1 SQVTM and CDR2 ANQGSEA. The length of the CDR3 is 11 residues. Trimming stripped 6 bases from V and 11 bases from J, with 16 bases between. The CDR3: CSVHNGGRAFF. The CDR3 coding sequence is TGCAGCGTCCACAACGGAGGACGCGCTTTCTTT.

This clonotype showed up just a few times. The chain is built from TRBV7-3 and TRBJ2-2, with 7 bases lining up with TRBD2. Unmatched junction bases numbered 14, after V lost 5 bases and J lost 8 bases. The CDR3 covers 16 residues. CDR1 is SGHTA and CDR2 is FQGTGA in the germline V gene. The DNA of the CDR3 is TGTGCCAGCAGCCCCCTAACGGGGGGAGGAAGAGGGGAGCTGTTTTTT. This sequence encodes CASSPLTGGGRGELFF.

This clonotype was detected many times. This chain connects TRBV20-1 to TRBJ2-3; TRBD1 matches at 11 bases. The CDR3 loop spans 14 amino acids. Germline lookup yields CDR1 DFQATT and CDR2 SNEGSKA (reference sequence). J lost 1 base, V lost 6 bases, and 3 bases had no gene match. As DNA, the CDR3 is TGCAGTGCCCCGGACAGGGGGCGCACAGATACGCAGTATTTT. Amino acid sequence: CSAPDRGRTDTQYF.

In its sample, this clonotype was seen many times. The chain joins TRBV6-2 or TRBV6-3 to TRBJ2-1; 9 positions agree with TRBD2. Germline V lookup: CDR1 MNHEY, CDR2 SVGEGT. The V segment lost 2 bases and the J segment 6 bases; nucleotides outside the gene matches: 5. The CDR3 contains 15 residues. CDR3 residues: CASSYGSSGINEQFF. CDR3 nucleotides: TGTGCCAGCAGTTACGGGTCTAGCGGGATCAATGAGCAGTTCTTC.

The chain links TRBV12-3 or TRBV12-4 to TRBJ1-2; D not certain. V gave up 3 bases and J gave up 6 bases, with 11 bases separating them. CDR3 size: 13 residues. The CDR3 region has the DNA TGTGCCAGCAGTTTTAGTTCGGCAGATGGCTACACCTTC. It codes for CASSFSSADGYTF.

There are a few counts of this clonotype. The rearrangement joins TRBV5-1 to TRBJ1-1; a possible D gene is TRBD1 (5 bases). This CDR3 region has 15 residues. Looked up from germline, CDR1 is SGHRS and CDR2 is YFSETQ. V gave up 4 bases and J gave up 0 bases, with 13 bases separating them. CDR3: CASSLWGDLNTEAFF. Here the CDR3 DNA reads TGCGCCAGCAGCCTCTGGGGGGATCTGAACACTGAAGCTTTCTTT.

The sample holds a few counts of this clonotype. V and J are TRBV5-1 and TRBJ2-2; D is unclear. This CDR3 is built from 15 residues. Germline-derived CDR1 and CDR2 are SGHRS and YFSETQ. Trimming took off 6 bases at V and 0 bases at J, with 12 bases between the two ends. This CDR3 reads CASTLSGPNTGELFF. The DNA for the CDR3 is TGCGCCAGCACCTTATCTGGGCCGAACACCGGGGAGCTGTTTTTT.

The V and J genes are TRBV7-9 and TRBJ2-7; no reliable D call. The length of the CDR3 is 12 residues. The germline V gene has CDR1 SEHNR and CDR2 FQNEAQ (reference sequence). V was clipped by 5 bases and J by 9 bases, with 14 bases between them. The CDR3 loop reads CASSTDGSRQYF. The CDR3, as DNA: TGTGCCAGCAGCACCGACGGCAGCCGGCAGTACTTC.

This chain joins TRBV11-2 and TRBJ2-1; D tentatively fits TRBD1 or TRBD2 (5 bases each). Germline V gene data show CDR1 as SGHAT and CDR2 as FQNNGV. The ends were cut back, 0 bases at V and 10 bases at J, with 10 bases in the middle. The CDR3 spans 13 residues. Here the CDR3 reads CASSLDYGTEQFF. CDR3 sequence (DNA): TGTGCCAGCAGCTTAGATTATGGGACGGAGCAGTTCTTC.

This clonotype was seen ten or more times. The chain employs TRBV3-1 and TRBJ1-1; no reliable D call. The V end lost 3 bases, the J end lost 1 base, and 15 bases lay between the germline ends. This CDR3 region has 16 residues. In germline, CDR1 is LGHDT, CDR2 YNNKEL (reference sequence). The CDR3 DNA sequence: TGTGCCAGCAGCCATTTACATTTAGAGAAGAACACTGAAGCTTTCTTT. This encodes CASSHLHLEKNTEAFF.

This clonotype was observed a handful of times. The rearrangement uses TRBV12-3 or TRBV12-4 and TRBJ2-1; 7 nucleotides line up with TRBD1. CDR3 size: 14 residues. With V trimmed by 3 bases and J by 4 bases, 3 bases remained unmatched. The CDR3 DNA reads TGTGCCAGCAGTTTGGGGACAGCATACAATGAGCAGTTCTTC. This encodes CASSLGTAYNEQFF.

In this sample, this clonotype turned up a few times. The chain recombines TRBV20-1 with TRBJ2-3; TRBD2 is a possible D gene (6 bases). CDR1 and CDR2 (germline): DFQATT, SNEGSKA (reference sequence). This CDR3 is built from 17 residues. The V end was cut by 1 base, the J end by 3 bases, with 20 bases between. The CDR3 is CSARGFHRDSQTDTQYF. Here the CDR3 DNA reads TGCAGTGCTAGAGGGTTTCACCGGGACTCCCAAACAGATACGCAGTATTTT.

This clonotype was detected ten times or more. This chain connects TRBV20-1 to TRBJ2-1; possible D gene TRBD2, 6 bases. This CDR3 is built from 15 residues. Per the germline V gene, CDR1 is DFQATT and CDR2 is SNEGSKA (reference sequence). Trimming left V 3 bases short and J 0 bases short, with 12 bases between. The CDR3 bases are TGCAGTGCTAGGAGCGGGCATAGCTCCTACAATGAGCAGTTCTTC. Translating gives CSARSGHSSYNEQFF.

V gene TRBV2 combines with J gene TRBJ2-3; 7 bases agree with TRBD2. The CDR3 has 13 amino acids. J gave up 2 bases and V 8 bases, and 4 bases lay outside the gene matches. CDR1 is SNHLY and CDR2 is FYNNEI in the germline V gene. As DNA, the CDR3 is TGTGCCAGCCAACTAGCGAACACAGATACGCAGTATTTT. Translated: CASQLANTDTQYF.

This clonotype was recorded many times. V is TRBV20-1 and J is TRBJ1-6; D is ambiguous. CDR3 length: 16 residues. The germline V gene encodes CDR1 DFQATT and CDR2 SNEGSKA (reference sequence). V lost 3 bases to trimming and J lost 0 bases, with 12 bases between them. The CDR3, as DNA: TGCAGTGCTAGTCGGGTTTTTGGCTCCTATAATTCACCCCTCCACTTT. It yields the protein CSASRVFGSYNSPLHF.

A word on this clonotype: A much more abundant neighbour one base away suggests this may be a read error. V and J are TRBV6-5 and TRBJ1-6, with a tentative D call TRBD1 (5 bases). The CDR3 is 15 amino acids. Between the trimmed V and J ends, which lost 5 bases and 10 bases, there was a span of 18 bases. CDR1 is MNHEY and CDR2 is SVGAGI in the germline V gene. CDR3 sequence reads: CASSKQDRLRSPLHF. In nucleotides, the CDR3 is TGTGCCAGCAGTAAACAGGACCGACTTAGGTCACCCCTCCACTTT.

Many counts were recorded for this clonotype. CDR3 loop: CASSQVLLSSGRASDTQYF. CDR3 bases: TGTGCCAGCAGCCAGGTACTACTCTCTAGCGGGAGGGCCTCAGATACGCAGTATTTT. The chain carries TRBV4-2 and TRBJ2-3; 12 nucleotides line up with TRBD2. Trimming cost V 3 bases and J 4 bases; bases outside gene matches: 14. This CDR3 has 19 residues. Germline V gene sequence: CDR1 LGHNA, CDR2 YNFKEQ.

Ten or more counts support this clonotype. The chain joins TRBV5-6 to TRBJ1-6; D possibly corresponds to TRBD1 (6 bases). This CDR3 has 15 amino acids. Germline CDR1 is SGHDT and CDR2 is YYEEEE. The V and J ends lost 3 bases and 8 bases respectively, with 15 bases between them. For the CDR3, the DNA is TGTGCCAGCAGCTCAGGGGTTATGAGAGATTCACCCCTCCACTTT. It specifies CASSSGVMRDSPLHF. Filled out from reference TRBV5-6 and TRBJ1-6, the complete variable domain reads DAGVTQSPTHLIKTRGQQVTLRCSPKSGHDTVSWYQQALGQGPQFIFQYYEEEERQRGNFPDRFSGHQFPNYSSELNVNALLLGDSALYLCASSSGVMRDSPLHFGNGTRLTVT.